Each of the 6 T cell receptor beta chains below was sequenced from the same sample in a study of neoadjuvant nivolumab and ipilimumab in lung cancer. Measured with immunoSEQ multiplex PCR; TCRdb has only the in-frame clones, and not every one. The sample lists about 25,000 clones, approximately 78% seen once, with 7% to 10% in the top ten. The specimen was tumor tissue, collected after neoadjuvant nivolumab, alone or with ipilimumab, at or shortly before surgery. The receptors were gathered from an adult with non-small cell lung cancer.

This clone appeared once. The rearrangement links TRBV5-1 to TRBJ1-1; perhaps TRBD1 as D (6 bases). Germline values: CDR1 SGHRS, CDR2 YFSETQ. The CDR3 contains 14 residues. Trimming took 0 bases from V and 5 from J, leaving 11 bases between them. The CDR3 DNA reads as TGCGCCAGCAGCTTGGCGGGGGGGCGAACTGAAGCTTTCTTT. Its protein product is CASSLAGGRTEAFF.

The DNA of the CDR3 is TGTGCCAGCAGCTTAGAAGGGACTAGCATGTACGAGCAGTACTTC. Residues: CASSLEGTSMYEQYF. This chain links TRBV7-2 with TRBJ2-7, with 9 positions matching TRBD2. V trimming: 1 base; J trimming: 4 bases; junction bases outside the gene matches: 5. The CDR3 has 15 amino acids. Germline-derived CDR1 and CDR2 are SGHTA and FQGNSA.

V and J are TRBV10-3 and TRBJ1-2; TRBD1 matches at 7 bases. V lost 2 bases, J lost 11 bases, and 8 bases stayed unmatched. CDR1 and CDR2 from the germline V gene are ENHRY and SYGVKD. The CDR3 is made up of 13 amino acids. In DNA, the CDR3 is TGTGCCATCAGTGAGCTGACAGGGACGGAGTACACCTTC. Amino acid sequence: CAISELTGTEYTF.

The chain uses TRBV2 and TRBJ1-5, with 7 bases identical to TRBD1. J was trimmed by 3 bases and V by 6 bases; bases with no gene match: 11. The length of the CDR3 is 16 residues. Per the germline V gene, CDR1 is SNHLY and CDR2 is FYNNEI. CDR3 nucleotide sequence: TGTGCCAGCAGCGCAGGGGGTAATGCTTACAATCAGCCCCAGCATTTT. Its protein is CASSAGGNAYNQPQHF.

The table lists this clone with a count of one. The J gene is TRBJ2-7, the V gene TRBV10-1; the match to TRBD2 covers 8 bases. The CDR3 is 15 residues long. V lost 6 bases, J lost 1 base, and 8 bases stayed unmatched. Germline V gene data show CDR1 as WNHNN and CDR2 as SYGVQD (reference sequence). The DNA for the CDR3 is TGCGCCAGCAGCCCCCTCGCGGGAGGATCCTACGAGCAGTACTTC. Protein: CASSPLAGGSYEQYF.

The V gene is TRBV10-2, the J gene TRBJ1-5; D possibly corresponds to TRBD1 (5 bases). Per the germline V gene, CDR1 is WSHSY and CDR2 is SAAADI. This CDR3 region has 16 residues. Trimming stripped 5 bases from V and 0 bases from J, with 14 bases between. CDR3 DNA: TGCGCCAGCAGTAGCTCCGGGACCGATAGCAATCAGCCCCAGCATTTT. It yields the protein CASSSSGTDSNQPQHF.